The TCR beta chain under discussion was sequenced for a study of CD8 T cells in Susac syndrome. The RNA, 0.5 to 1 ug, was put through reverse transcription using random hexamers. TCRdb called the immunoSEQ multiplex PCR reads again in MiXCR, with one record for every CDR3 protein. The sample consists of around 270,000 distinct CDR3 sequences, 65% to 90% of them appearing once. CD8+ and CD4+ T cells from blood underwent TCR beta sequencing, which was carried out in a high-throughput format. Trimming removed 7 bases from V and 8 bases from J, with 17 bases in between. Germline CDR1 is MNHEY and CDR2 is SVGAGI. The CDR3 consists of 13 residues.

The V call is TRBV6-5, the J call TRBJ1-2; weak D call: TRBD1 (5 bases). Material: CD8+ T cells from PBMCs. The TCR comes from a human donor with multiple sclerosis. The chain's CDR3 is CASTPGGWRGYTF. The DNA of the CDR3 is TGTGCCAGCACCCCCGGGGGGTGGAGGGGCTACACCTTC.